This T cell receptor beta chain was identified during a study of blood T cell repertoires in COVID-19. The CDR3 runs to 16 residues. Germline V gene sequence: CDR1 SGHRS, CDR2 YFSETQ. The V gene lost 0 bases and the J gene lost 3 bases, with 14 bases spanning the gap. Clones were sequenced by immunoSEQ multiplex PCR, and TCRdb holds only the in-frame ones, with some missing. Of 70,000 to 90,000 clones listed, roughly three quarters are singletons. The chain joins TRBV5-1 to TRBJ2-3, with D perhaps TRBD2 (7 bases). The sequenced sample was peripheral blood. This receptor was obtained from a man aged 65 to 85 with acute or convalescent COVID-19. CDR3 loop: CASSLGQGRGTDTQYF. The CDR3 nucleotides are TGCGCCAGCAGCTTGGGTCAGGGGAGGGGGACAGATACGCAGTATTTT.